This T cell receptor beta chain was recorded in a study of shared clonotypes between healthy human individuals. Germline V CDR1 and CDR2: SQVTM, ANQGSEA. The CDR3 has 12 residues. Trimming took off 7 bases at V and 5 bases at J, with 14 bases between the two ends. Sequenced by immunoSEQ multiplex PCR; TCRdb stores in-frame clones only, minus some. The data contain some 2.3 million clones, approximately 93% of them seen just once; the ten biggest clones take up 0.39%. The receptor was derived from a man aged 18 to 29 in good health. Some clones in this sample may be carry-over from other donors' samples. V is TRBV29-1 and J is TRBJ1-1; unclear D gene. Sequenced sample: naive CD4+ T cells from PBMCs. Sample subset: CD45RA+ positively selected. This chain's CDR3 is CSAARFDTEAFF. CDR3 nucleotides: TGCAGCGCCGCCAGATTTGATACTGAAGCTTTCTTT.